The 17 T cell receptor beta chains listed next were all sequenced from one sample in a study of blood T cells in healthy people across ages (dated by TCRdb to the mid-2010s). Library method: 5' RACE. The sequencing machine was an Illumina HiSeq 2500. A second roughly 7 to 11 cycle PCR used a sample-barcoded 5' primer and a J-beta primer mix. The public reads were reprocessed in TCRdb via fastp at Q25 and MiXCR, keeping in-frame beta chains. One record per CDR3 amino acid sequence lists the most common genes and DNA. Present in this sample are about 640,000 distinct CDR3 sequences, under 70% of which were seen just once. Over 30% of the sample lies in the top ten. The sample comprised blood. The source is a man aged 60 to 75 in good health.

This clonotype was counted only a few times. The chain combines TRBV29-1 with TRBJ1-4, with TRBD1 as a possible D gene (5 bases). This CDR3 region has 11 residues. V shed 6 bases and J shed 10 bases, with 12 bases lying between them. Germline V CDR1 and CDR2: SQVTM, ANQGSEA. CDR3 sequence: CSVAADRKLFF. CDR3 in DNA: TGCAGCGTGGCGGCTGACAGAAAACTGTTTTTT.

The chain carries TRBV4-1 and TRBJ2-5; D might be TRBD1 or TRBD2, each matching 5 bases. Germline V CDR1 and CDR2: MGHRA, YSYEKL. CDR3 size: 15 residues. The ends were cut back, 4 bases at V and 3 bases at J, with 15 bases in the middle. Here the CDR3 DNA reads TGCGCCAGCAGCCTCCGGGACGGAGGCGAAGAGACCCAGTACTTC. Encoded protein: CASSLRDGGEETQYF.

This chain links TRBV7-2 with TRBJ2-5; TRBD2 is a possible D gene (6 bases). V was cut by 5 bases and J by 5 bases, with 12 bases left in between. Per germline, CDR1 SGHTA and CDR2 FQGNSA. The CDR3 totals 13 residues. The CDR3 spells CASSPFREETQYF. The CDR3 DNA reads TGTGCCAGCAGCCCCTTCCGGGAGGAGACCCAGTACTTC.

This chain connects TRBV5-1 to TRBJ2-3, with D maybe TRBD1 (5 bases). The V end was cut by 3 bases, the J end by 3 bases, with 14 bases between. Germline CDR1 and CDR2: SGHRS and YFSETQ. The CDR3 extends over 15 amino acids. The chain's CDR3 is CASSSRQGETDTQYF. CDR3 nucleotide sequence: TGCGCCAGCAGCTCACGGCAGGGTGAGACAGATACGCAGTATTTT.

The rearrangement links TRBV14 to TRBJ2-3, with D possibly matching TRBD2 (7 bases). V lost 0 bases, J lost 6 bases, and 16 bases lay in between. Germline V CDR1 and CDR2: SGHDN, FVKESK. CDR3 length equals 16 residues. CDR3 region: CASSQEVGGLLDTQYF. CDR3 nucleotide sequence: TGTGCCAGCAGCCAAGAGGTCGGGGGGCTATTGGATACGCAGTATTTT.

The CDR3 region has the DNA TGTGCCAGCAGCCCCTACAGGATTAACTATGGCTACACCTTC. This codes for CASSPYRINYGYTF. This sequence joins TRBV7-2 and TRBJ1-2, with a weak D call TRBD1 (5 bases). CDR1 and CDR2 from the germline V gene are SGHTA and FQGNSA. V lost 5 bases, J lost 1 base, and 11 bases lay in between. The CDR3 consists of 14 residues.

This clonotype has more than one count but fewer than ten. J is TRBJ1-6 and V is TRBV6-2 or TRBV6-3; 9 bases map to TRBD1. V was clipped by 2 bases and J by 0 bases; unmatched bases: 8. The CDR3 runs 19 residues. Germline V gives CDR1 MNHEY, CDR2 SVGEGT. The CDR3 region is CASSYPTGGRSSYNSPLHF. The CDR3 coding sequence is TGTGCCAGCAGTTACCCCACAGGGGGCAGGAGCTCCTATAATTCACCCCTCCACTTT.

This clonotype was found once. The chain couples TRBV12-3 or TRBV12-4 to TRBJ2-3; no clear D. The CDR3 consists of 11 residues. V lost 8 bases, J lost 1 base, and 4 bases lay in between. CDR3 sequence (DNA): TGTGCCAGCGCCCGCACAGATACGCAGTATTTT. Residues: CASARTDTQYF.

The rearrangement uses TRBV7-9 and TRBJ2-7; D may be TRBD1 (5 bases). V was shortened by 1 base and J by 0 bases, with 7 bases between the two germline ends. The CDR3 length is 14 residues. Germline-derived CDR1 and CDR2 are SEHNR and FQNEAQ (reference sequence). CDR3 nucleotide sequence: TGTGCCAGCAGCTTAGGACAGATCTCCTACGAGCAGTACTTC. The encoded protein is CASSLGQISYEQYF. The whole variable domain, remainder taken from reference TRBV7-9 and TRBJ2-7, is DTGVSQNPRHKITKRGQNVTFRCDPISEHNRLYWYRQTLGQGPEFLTYFQNEAQLEKSRLLSDRFSAERPKGSFSTLEIQRTEQGDSAMYLCASSLGQISYEQYFGPGTRLTVT.

The chain couples TRBV6-4 to TRBJ1-5; D remains ambiguous. This CDR3 contains 11 residues. Trimming removed 10 bases from V and 9 bases from J, with 13 bases in between. The germline V gene encodes CDR1 MRHNA and CDR2 SNTAGT. CDR3 region: CAIPTPWPQHF. The CDR3 coding sequence is TGTGCCATCCCGACCCCTTGGCCCCAGCATTTT.

The chain joins TRBV19 to TRBJ2-7, with a weak D call TRBD1 (6 bases). Deletions cut 2 bases from V and 4 bases from J, with 12 bases between. Per germline, CDR1 LNHDA and CDR2 SQIVND (reference sequence). This CDR3 is 14 amino acids long. CDR3 DNA: TGTGCCAGTAGTATACGGCAGGGGTCGTACGAGCAGTACTTC. It encodes CASSIRQGSYEQYF.

There are a few counts of this clonotype. V usage is TRBV20-1 and J usage is TRBJ2-3; 9 bases line up with TRBD2. The CDR3 is 16 amino acids. V shed 3 bases and J 2 bases; nucleotides not matched to a gene: 9. Germline loops: CDR1 DFQATT, CDR2 SNEGSKA (reference sequence). CDR3 bases: TGCAGTGCTAGGCCTAGGCGGGGGGGATTCACAGATACGCAGTATTTT. Encoded protein: CSARPRRGGFTDTQYF.

The chain recombines TRBV7-2 with TRBJ2-4; D gene ambiguous. V was trimmed by 2 bases and J by 7 bases, leaving 12 bases between them. The CDR3 has 14 amino acids. Germline CDR1 and CDR2: SGHTA and FQGNSA. CDR3 protein: CASSLSWEGNIQYF. Written as DNA, the CDR3 is TGTGCCAGCAGCTTATCTTGGGAAGGGAACATTCAGTACTTC.

The chain combines TRBV3-1 with TRBJ1-6, with 7 bases that match TRBD1. Germline CDR1 is LGHDT and CDR2 is YNNKEL (reference sequence). The J segment lost 5 bases and the V segment lost 3 bases, leaving 1 base of the junction unmatched. The CDR3 contains 14 residues. For the CDR3, the DNA is TGTGCCAGCAGCCATACAGGGGATAATTCACCCCTCCACTTT. Its translation: CASSHTGDNSPLHF. Using reference TRBV3-1 and TRBJ1-6 for the parts outside the CDR3, the full variable domain is DTAVSQTPKYLVTQMGNDKSIKCEQNLGHDTMYWYKQDSKKFLKIMFSYNNKELIINETVPNRFSPKSPDKAHLNLHINSLELGDSAVYFCASSHTGDNSPLHFGNGTRLTVT.

The V and J genes are TRBV5-1 and TRBJ1-2; perhaps TRBD1 as D (5 bases). Per the germline V gene, CDR1 is SGHRS and CDR2 is YFSETQ. Deletions cut 4 bases from V and 6 bases from J, with 13 bases between. CDR3 length: 13 amino acids. The DNA of the CDR3 is TGCGCCAGCAGCAGGGACGTTTCCGATGGCTACACCTTC. Protein: CASSRDVSDGYTF.

CDR3 bases: TGTGCCGTGGGGGCCCACACAGATACGCAGTATTTT. It specifies CAVGAHTDTQYF. This sequence joins TRBV28 and TRBJ2-3, with D maybe TRBD1 (6 bases). The CDR3 sequence is 12 residues long. V dropped 11 bases and J dropped 2 bases, with 11 bases sitting between them. Germline-derived CDR1 and CDR2 are MDHEN and SYDVKM. Filled out from reference TRBV28 and TRBJ2-3, the complete variable domain reads DVKVTQSSRYLVKRTGEKVFLECVQDMDHENMFWYRQDPGLGLRLIYFSYDVKMKEKGDIPEGYSVSREKKERFSLILESASTNQTSMYLCAVGAHTDTQYFGPGTRLTVL.

The chain couples TRBV9 to TRBJ2-2; a possible D gene is TRBD1 (6 bases). V lost 3 bases and J lost 4, with 16 bases in between. Germline CDR1 SGDLS, CDR2 YYNGEE. The CDR3 is 16 residues long. CDR3 in DNA: TGTGCCAGCAGCGGACAGGATATCTTGGGCACCGGGGAGCTGTTTTTT. This sequence encodes CASSGQDILGTGELFF.